The 30 T cell receptor beta chains in this list originate from one sample, sequenced in a study of T cell responses to AZD1222 COVID-19 vaccine. Measured with immunoSEQ multiplex PCR; TCRdb has only the in-frame clones, and not every one. The repertoire has some 150,000 clones, approximately 92% of them found once; the top ten carry roughly 5.1%. Source: peripheral blood, taken on day 0 of AZD1222 vaccination. Source of these receptors: an adult in good health.

This clone occurred once. V gene TRBV6-5 combines with J gene TRBJ1-3; a possible D gene is TRBD1 (6 bases). CDR1 is MNHEY, CDR2 SVGAGI, per germline. V was trimmed by 8 bases and J by 0 bases, leaving 11 bases between them. This CDR3 is 14 amino acids long. The CDR3 bases are TGTGCCAGCCGCCCCAGGGGCTCTGGAAACACCATATATTTT. This translates into CASRPRGSGNTIYF.

The V gene is TRBV7-9, the J gene TRBJ2-5; 8 positions match TRBD2. With 8 bases clipped from V and 1 base from J, the junction kept 6 bases outside the gene matches. The CDR3 has 14 residues. Germline CDR1 and CDR2: SEHNR and FQNEAQ (reference sequence). The CDR3 region has the DNA TGTGCCAGCGGATCCGGGACTAGCCAAGAGACCCAGTACTTC. Protein: CASGSGTSQETQYF.

This chain uses TRBV28 with TRBJ2-1, with no clear D. This CDR3 region has 15 residues. The V gene's germline CDR1 is MDHEN and CDR2 SYDVKM. The ends were cut back, 6 bases at V and 7 bases at J, with 19 bases in the middle. This chain's CDR3 is CASSPTGLPGNEQFF. The CDR3 DNA follows: TGTGCCAGCAGCCCCACGGGTCTGCCTGGGAATGAGCAGTTCTTC.

This rearrangement joins TRBV28 to TRBJ2-2, with 8 positions matching TRBD1. Germline V lookup: CDR1 MDHEN, CDR2 SYDVKM. The CDR3 has 15 amino acids. V gave up 5 bases and J gave up 4 bases; unmatched junction bases: 6. CDR3 sequence (DNA): TGTGCCAGCAGTCACAGGGGGTTGGGCACCGGGGAGCTGTTTTTT. Translation: CASSHRGLGTGELFF. Using reference TRBV28 and TRBJ2-2 for the parts outside the CDR3, the full variable domain is DVKVTQSSRYLVKRTGEKVFLECVQDMDHENMFWYRQDPGLGLRLIYFSYDVKMKEKGDIPEGYSVSREKKERFSLILESASTNQTSMYLCASSHRGLGTGELFFGEGSRLTVL.

The gene calls are TRBV28 and TRBJ1-1; D perhaps matches TRBD1 (5 bases). CDR3 size: 12 residues. Germline values: CDR1 MDHEN, CDR2 SYDVKM. The V end was cut by 4 bases, the J end by 7 bases, with 10 bases between. CDR3 bases: TGTGCCAGCAGTTCACTGGGGGGTGAAGCTTTCTTT. This encodes CASSSLGGEAFF.

The genes are TRBV3-1 (or the pseudogene TRBV3-2) and TRBJ1-2; the match to TRBD1 covers 10 bases. The CDR3 loop spans 18 amino acids. Germline CDR1 reads LGHDT; CDR2 reads YNNKEL (reference sequence). The junction had 18 bases not matched to a gene; V was cut back by 4 bases and J by 7 bases. CDR3 region: CASSLYTTRTGGLSGYTF. In DNA, the CDR3 is TGTGCCAGCAGCCTTTACACGACCCGGACAGGGGGACTTAGTGGCTACACCTTC.

This chain joins TRBV2 and TRBJ1-2; D not certain. Germline V gene lookup returns CDR1 SNHLY and CDR2 FYNNEI. V lost 3 bases and J lost 3, with 11 bases in between. CDR3 length: 14 amino acids. Written as DNA, the CDR3 is TGTGCCAGCAGTGAGGATATGGCAGACTATGGCTACACCTTC. Translation gives CASSEDMADYGYTF.

The V gene is TRBV7-8, the J gene TRBJ1-6, with 7 bases identical to TRBD1. Germline CDR1 reads SGHVS; CDR2 reads FQNEAQ. V trimming: 3 bases; J trimming: 4 bases; junction bases outside the gene matches: 3. The CDR3 covers 15 residues. For the CDR3, the DNA is TGTGCCAGCAGCTTGCCGGACAGGTATAATTCACCCCTCCACTTT. Its protein is CASSLPDRYNSPLHF.

The chain joins TRBV4-1 to TRBJ2-1; 12 bases are a match to TRBD2. Trimming at V came to 1 base and at J to 4 bases, leaving 2 bases not matched to a gene. Germline V lookup: CDR1 MGHRA, CDR2 YSYEKL. The CDR3 covers 16 residues. CDR3 bases: TGCGCCAGCAGCCAAGGGACTAGCGGGATTTACAATGAGCAGTTCTTC. Its translation is CASSQGTSGIYNEQFF.

J is TRBJ1-3 and V is TRBV25-1; D might be TRBD1 (6 bases). CDR3 size: 15 residues. Looked up from germline, CDR1 is MGHDK and CDR2 is SYGVNS. V was shortened by 8 bases and J by 0 bases, with 14 bases between the two germline ends. The CDR3 is CASFSSGVSGNTIYF. The CDR3 nucleotides read TGTGCCAGCTTCTCCTCAGGGGTCTCTGGAAACACCATATATTTT.

This chain connects TRBV18 to TRBJ2-7; 10 bases fit TRBD1. Germline assignment: CDR1 KGHSH and CDR2 LQKENI. Trimming at V came to 5 bases and at J to 6 bases, leaving 13 bases not matched to a gene. CDR3 length: 16 amino acids. The CDR3 DNA follows: TGTGCCAGCTCAGCGAGTCCGGGACAGGGGACGTTCGAGCAGTACTTC. As protein: CASSASPGQGTFEQYF. Based on the CDR3 plus reference TRBV18 and TRBJ2-7, the full variable domain is NAGVMQNPRHLVRRRGQEARLRCSPMKGHSHVYWYRQLPEEGLKFMVYLQKENIIDESGMPKERFSAEFPKEGPSILRIQQVVRGDSAAYFCASSASPGQGTFEQYFGPGTRLTVT.

V gene TRBV27 combines with J gene TRBJ1-6; D is unresolved. The CDR3 contains 15 residues. Germline CDR1 reads MNHEY; CDR2 reads SMNVEV (reference sequence). V lost 4 bases, J lost 3 bases, and 10 bases lay in between. The DNA for the CDR3 is TGTGCCAGCAGTTCGCTCCGGGACTATAATTCACCCCTCCACTTT. This gives the protein CASSSLRDYNSPLHF.

The chain is built from TRBV6-5 and TRBJ2-7; D is perhaps TRBD1 or TRBD2 (5 bases each). V was shortened by 7 bases and J by 2 bases, with 12 bases between the two germline ends. Germline loops: CDR1 MNHEY, CDR2 SVGAGI. CDR3 size: 13 residues. CDR3: CASKGTTAYEQYF. The CDR3 region has the DNA TGTGCCAGCAAGGGGACCACGGCCTACGAGCAGTACTTC.

CDR3 sequence (DNA): TGTGCCAGCAGGCGGCGAGGGACAGAGCCGAACTATGGCTACACCTTC. It codes for CASRRRGTEPNYGYTF. The rearrangement joins TRBV27 to TRBJ1-2; TRBD1 aligns across 7 bases. CDR1 MNHEY and CDR2 SMNVEV come from the germline V gene (reference sequence). Trimming removed 6 bases from V and 2 bases from J; junction bases left unmatched: 12. This CDR3 has 16 residues.

The V and J genes are TRBV6-6 and TRBJ1-1; 7 bases match TRBD1. The CDR3 runs to 14 residues. Germline CDR1 is MNHNY and CDR2 is SVGAGI (reference sequence). V shed 3 bases, J shed 3 bases, and the junction held 4 bases outside the gene matches. Here the CDR3 DNA reads TGTGCCAGCAGTTATTCCACAGGGGACACTGAAGCTTTCTTT. It is translated as CASSYSTGDTEAFF.

The gene calls are TRBV23-1 and TRBJ2-7; a possible D gene is TRBD2 (6 bases). TRBV23-1 is assigned to the ORF class and has an uncertain function. V shed 0 bases and J shed 5 bases, with 14 bases lying between them. CDR3 length: 15 residues. This chain's CDR3 is CASSQSERGRHEQYF. The CDR3 coding sequence is TGCGCCAGCAGTCAATCAGAGAGAGGGAGGCACGAGCAGTACTTC.

V gene TRBV6-5 combines with J gene TRBJ2-3, with a possible D match to TRBD1 (5 bases). V was clipped by 6 bases and J by 0 bases, with 7 bases between them. The length of the CDR3 is 13 residues. Per germline, CDR1 MNHEY and CDR2 SVGAGI. The CDR3 loop is CASRTASTDTQYF. The CDR3, as DNA: TGTGCCAGCAGGACAGCTAGCACAGATACGCAGTATTTT.

V usage is TRBV6-7 and J usage is TRBJ1-3; possibly TRBD1 for D (5 bases). TRBV6-7 is given ORF status, its function remaining uncertain. Trimming cost V 7 bases and J 0 bases, with 19 bases left between them. This CDR3 spans 17 amino acids. The CDR3, as DNA: TGTGCCAGCATCCCAAGGGGCGGAAAAAGCTCTGGAAACACCATATATTTT. Translation gives CASIPRGGKSSGNTIYF.

The V gene is TRBV18, the J gene TRBJ1-5; 7 bases fit TRBD1. CDR1 is KGHSH and CDR2 is LQKENI in the germline V gene. After removal of 6 bases from V and 5 bases from J, the junction contained 7 bases not matched to a gene. This CDR3 contains 14 residues. In DNA, the CDR3 is TGTGCCAGCTCCCCTACAGGACAGGATCAGCCCCAGCATTTT. Its protein product is CASSPTGQDQPQHF.

This clone was detected only once. The V call is TRBV6-1, the J call TRBJ2-7, with D perhaps TRBD1 or TRBD2 (5 bases each). Trimming took 3 bases from V and 2 from J, leaving 11 bases between them. This CDR3 has 14 residues. CDR1 and CDR2 (germline): MNHNS, SASEGT. The CDR3 sequence is CASSDQGPTYEQYF. CDR3 DNA sequence: TGTGCCAGCAGTGATCAGGGACCGACCTACGAGCAGTACTTC.

The chain combines TRBV3-1 (or the pseudogene TRBV3-2) with TRBJ2-5, with a weak D call TRBD2 (7 bases). Germline V gene sequence: CDR1 LGHDT, CDR2 YNNKEL (reference sequence). Between the trimmed V and J ends, which lost 0 bases and 5 bases, there was a span of 13 bases. The CDR3 loop spans 15 amino acids. CDR3 in amino acids: CASSQDGGLGETQYF. The DNA for the CDR3 is TGTGCCAGCAGCCAAGACGGGGGGCTTGGGGAGACCCAGTACTTC.

The chain uses TRBV5-1 and TRBJ2-5, with 7 bases identical to TRBD1. Germline V CDR1 and CDR2: SGHRS, YFSETQ. The CDR3 has 16 residues. Trimming removed 1 base from V and 5 bases from J; junction bases left unmatched: 11. The CDR3 reads CASSLMGTAGFETQYF. CDR3 nucleotides: TGCGCCAGCAGCTTGATGGGGACAGCCGGTTTCGAGACCCAGTACTTC.

V usage is TRBV27 and J usage is TRBJ2-3, with D perhaps TRBD1 (6 bases). This CDR3 contains 15 residues. Germline loops: CDR1 MNHEY, CDR2 SMNVEV (reference sequence). The V end lost 1 base, the J end lost 4 bases, and 12 bases lay between the germline ends. This CDR3 reads CASSLLSGVSDTQYF. The CDR3 nucleotides read TGTGCCAGCAGTTTATTGTCAGGGGTCTCAGATACGCAGTATTTT.

This rearrangement joins TRBV11-3 to TRBJ2-2; 8 nucleotides line up with TRBD2. Trimming removed 5 bases from V and 6 bases from J; junction bases left unmatched: 8. Germline V lookup: CDR1 SGHNT, CDR2 YENEEA. There are 15 residues in the CDR3. This chain's CDR3 is CASSPRGGRSGELFF. The CDR3 DNA is TGTGCCAGCAGCCCCCGGGGGGGCCGGTCCGGGGAGCTGTTTTTT. Complete variable domain (other parts from reference TRBV11-3 and TRBJ2-2): EAGVVQSPRYKIIEKKQPVAFWCNPISGHNTLYWYLQNLGQGPELLIRYENEEAVDDSQLPKDRFSAERLKGVDSTLKIQPAELGDSAVYLCASSPRGGRSGELFFGEGSRLTVL.

This clone was seen once. The chain uses TRBV5-8 and TRBJ1-5; D might be TRBD1 (6 bases). Trimming removed 4 bases at V and 5 bases at J, with 13 bases between. Germline assignment: CDR1 SGHTS and CDR2 YDEGEE. The CDR3 has 14 residues. CDR3 sequence (DNA): TGTGCCAGCAGCCCCAGGGGCAGTCATCAGCCCCAGCATTTT. Protein product: CASSPRGSHQPQHF.

This rearrangement joins TRBV28 to TRBJ2-3; D perhaps matches TRBD2 (5 bases). Deletions cut 6 bases from V and 3 bases from J, with 16 bases between. This CDR3 region has 15 residues. Germline V gene data show CDR1 as MDHEN and CDR2 as SYDVKM. This chain's CDR3 is CASRGEVRVTDTQYF. CDR3 nucleotides: TGTGCCAGCAGGGGAGAGGTGAGGGTAACAGATACGCAGTATTTT. Complete variable domain (other parts from reference TRBV28 and TRBJ2-3): DVKVTQSSRYLVKRTGEKVFLECVQDMDHENMFWYRQDPGLGLRLIYFSYDVKMKEKGDIPEGYSVSREKKERFSLILESASTNQTSMYLCASRGEVRVTDTQYFGPGTRLTVL.

The chain uses TRBV18 and TRBJ2-7; 9 nucleotides agree with TRBD1. Germline V lookup: CDR1 KGHSH, CDR2 LQKENI. This CDR3 is built from 14 residues. Trimming removed 4 bases from V and 3 bases from J; junction bases left unmatched: 4. Written as DNA, the CDR3 is TGTGCCAGCTCACTAAACAGGGGGCTCTACGAGCAGTACTTC. It encodes CASSLNRGLYEQYF.

This clone was picked up one time. The rearrangement uses TRBV28 and TRBJ2-7; D might be TRBD1 (5 bases). The V end lost 2 bases, the J end lost 3 bases, and 5 bases lay between the germline ends. This CDR3 has 12 amino acids. Germline-derived CDR1 and CDR2 are MDHEN and SYDVKM. CDR3 region: CASSLRGYEQYF. In DNA form, the CDR3 reads TGTGCCAGCAGTTTAAGGGGCTACGAGCAGTACTTC.

CDR3 sequence reads: CASSRTLRQGIKNQPQHF. The CDR3 nucleotides read TGTGCCAGCAGCCGCACCCTCCGACAGGGGATAAAAAATCAGCCCCAGCATTTT. The gene calls are TRBV12-1 and TRBJ1-5; TRBD1 is taken as the D call from the table, unchecked against the DNA. TRBV12-1 is deemed a pseudogene. The CDR3 loop spans 18 amino acids.

The chain has TRBV7-9 and TRBJ1-6; no definite D call. The V gene lost 1 base and the J gene lost 6 bases, with 16 bases spanning the gap. The CDR3 loop spans 17 amino acids. Germline V gene lookup returns CDR1 SEHNR and CDR2 FQNEAQ (reference sequence). The CDR3 DNA is TGTGCCAGCAGCTTAGTCGGCTCCGTGATACCTAATTCACCCCTCCACTTT. It encodes CASSLVGSVIPNSPLHF.